Each of the 22 T cell receptor beta chains below was sequenced from the same sample in a study of blood T cell repertoires in COVID-19. Sequenced by immunoSEQ multiplex PCR; TCRdb stores in-frame clones only, minus some. The repertoire holds over 300,000 clones, about 88% seen once, with around a tenth in the top ten. Sequencing was done on a sample of PBMCs or T cells enriched from blood (not recorded which). All receptors come from a woman in her forties who had recovered from COVID-19.

CDR3 nucleotides: TGTGCCAGCGCAGGGCGGGGCGGTCGACCAGATACGCAGTATTTT. This sequence encodes CASAGRGGRPDTQYF. The rearrangement uses TRBV28 and TRBJ2-3; D possibly corresponds to TRBD2 (6 bases). From germline, CDR1 is MDHEN and CDR2 SYDVKM. CDR3 length equals 15 residues. Trimming shortened V by 8 bases and J by 4 bases, and 19 bases separated the two germline ends.

This clone was recorded a few times. This rearrangement joins TRBV11-3 to TRBJ2-7, with 13 bases that match TRBD2. Germline V gene lookup returns CDR1 SGHNT and CDR2 YENEEA. J lost 7 bases, V lost 6 bases, and 9 bases had no gene match. This CDR3 is 15 amino acids long. The CDR3 sequence is CASRRTSGSPEEQYF. The CDR3 DNA reads as TGTGCCAGCAGGCGGACTAGCGGGAGTCCGGAAGAGCAGTACTTC.

This clone came up once. The chain is built from TRBV13 and TRBJ2-1; 14 positions match TRBD2. V was pared by 5 bases and J by 6 bases, with 6 bases of the junction left unmatched. Germline assignment: CDR1 PRHDT and CDR2 FYEKMQ (reference sequence). The CDR3 is 16 amino acids. CDR3 region: CASSPRTSGGPNEQFF. The CDR3 DNA follows: TGTGCCAGCAGCCCTCGGACTAGCGGGGGGCCCAATGAGCAGTTCTTC.

The genes are TRBV7-2 and TRBJ2-7, with 15 bases that match TRBD2. From germline, CDR1 is SGHTA and CDR2 FQGNSA. The trim removed 6 bases at V and 6 bases at J, leaving 3 bases unmatched. CDR3 size: 14 residues. This CDR3 is CASRGGLAGGEQYF. The DNA of the CDR3 is TGTGCCAGCAGGGGGGGACTAGCGGGAGGCGAGCAGTACTTC. Full variable domain (remainder filled in from reference TRBV7-2 and TRBJ2-7): GAGVSQSPSNKVTEKGKDVELRCDPISGHTALYWYRQSLGQGLEFLIYFQGNSAPDKSGLPSDRFSAERTGGSVSTLTIQRTQQEDSAVYLCASRGGLAGGEQYFGPGTRLTVT.

The chain recombines TRBV19 with TRBJ1-5; TRBD1 matches at 7 bases. The V gene end was trimmed by 5 bases and the J gene end by 6 bases; junction bases not matched to a gene: 7. Germline CDR1 and CDR2: LNHDA and SQIVND (reference sequence). The CDR3 covers 14 residues. The CDR3 sequence is CASSVGGGSQPQHF. DNA for the CDR3: TGTGCCAGTAGTGTAGGGGGCGGAAGTCAGCCCCAGCATTTT.

The rearrangement uses TRBV11-3 and TRBJ1-1, with a possible D match to TRBD1 (6 bases). The CDR3 runs to 13 residues. The V and J ends lost 9 bases and 2 bases respectively, with 13 bases between them. Germline V gene lookup returns CDR1 SGHNT and CDR2 YENEEA. Written as DNA, the CDR3 is TGTGCCAGGTCCGGGACATCTAACACTGAAGCTTTCTTT. It yields the protein CARSGTSNTEAFF.

CDR3 amino acids: CASSLTGKPYEQYF. The DNA for the CDR3 is TGTGCCAGCAGTTTGACAGGGAAGCCCTACGAGCAGTACTTC. The chain carries TRBV28 and TRBJ2-7; 7 bases align to TRBD1. Germline V gene lookup returns CDR1 MDHEN and CDR2 SYDVKM. The CDR3 consists of 14 residues. J gave up 2 bases and V 3 bases, and 4 bases lay outside the gene matches.

The V gene is TRBV7-2, the J gene TRBJ1-1, with D unresolved. The CDR3 is 13 amino acids. Trimming removed 5 bases from V and 1 base from J, with 8 bases in between. The germline gives CDR1 SGHTA, CDR2 FQGNSA. The CDR3 DNA reads as TGTGCCAGCAGCCCCCACACGAACACTGAAGCTTTCTTT. This codes for CASSPHTNTEAFF.

The V gene is TRBV13, the J gene TRBJ2-7; maybe TRBD1 (5 bases). Trimming pared 0 bases from V and 5 bases from J, leaving 8 bases between. The length of the CDR3 is 13 residues. Germline CDR1 PRHDT, CDR2 FYEKMQ (reference sequence). CDR3 nucleotides: TGTGCCAGCAGCTTAGGTAGGGGCAACGAGCAGTACTTC. Amino acids: CASSLGRGNEQYF.

The J gene is TRBJ2-7, the V gene TRBV24-1; 14 positions agree with TRBD2. CDR3 length equals 18 residues. V lost 5 bases, J lost 4 bases, and 12 bases stayed unmatched. The germline V gene has CDR1 KGHDR and CDR2 SFDVKD. CDR3 coding DNA: TGTGCCACCAGTGGTCCCGGACAGGGGACTAGCGGGAGTTACGAGCAGTACTTC. It specifies CATSGPGQGTSGSYEQYF.

This clone came up once. The genes are TRBV30 and TRBJ1-2; 7 positions match TRBD1. The CDR3 is 14 residues long. The V and J ends lost 4 bases and 4 bases, in that order; junction bases with no gene match: 9. Per the germline V gene, CDR1 is GTSNPN and CDR2 is SVGIG (reference sequence). CDR3 amino acids: CAWTPGGSVYGYTF. DNA for the CDR3: TGTGCCTGGACTCCAGGGGGTTCGGTCTATGGCTACACCTTC.

The rearrangement uses TRBV6-1 and TRBJ1-5; 9 bases align to TRBD1. The CDR3 length is 18 residues. CDR1 and CDR2 from the germline V gene are MNHNS and SASEGT. Losses at the gene ends were 0 bases for V and 1 base for J; bases not matched to a gene: 7. The CDR3 DNA sequence: TGTGCCAGCAGTGAAGCGCTGGGACAGGGCTCAAGCAATCAGCCCCAGCATTTT. It yields the protein CASSEALGQGSSNQPQHF.

This clone was observed a single time. The CDR3 DNA reads TGTGCCAGCAGTTTAGGGGCTGAGAATCAGCCCCAGCATTTT. It yields the protein CASSLGAENQPQHF. The genes are TRBV28 and TRBJ1-5; tentative D call: TRBD1 (5 bases). With 2 bases removed from V and 4 bases from J, the gap between germline ends came to 9 bases. This CDR3 spans 14 amino acids. Germline lookup yields CDR1 MDHEN and CDR2 SYDVKM. Based on the CDR3 plus reference TRBV28 and TRBJ1-5, the full variable domain is DVKVTQSSRYLVKRTGEKVFLECVQDMDHENMFWYRQDPGLGLRLIYFSYDVKMKEKGDIPEGYSVSREKKERFSLILESASTNQTSMYLCASSLGAENQPQHFGDGTRLSIL.

V gene TRBV24-1 combines with J gene TRBJ1-4; tentatively, D is TRBD1 (5 bases). The V end lost 4 bases, the J end lost 9 bases, and 17 bases lay between the germline ends. The CDR3 totals 15 residues. CDR1 is KGHDR and CDR2 is SFDVKD in the germline V gene. The CDR3 is CATSESDRYQQKLFF. CDR3 sequence (DNA): TGTGCCACCAGTGAGTCCGACAGATACCAACAAAAACTGTTTTTT.

The chain links TRBV3-1 (or the pseudogene TRBV3-2) to TRBJ2-2, with 12 bases identical to TRBD2. J lost 4 bases, V lost 4 bases, and 7 bases had no gene match. Germline CDR1 reads LGHDT; CDR2 reads YNNKEL (reference sequence). The CDR3 has 17 residues. The CDR3 sequence: CASSPRLAGVVTGELFF. CDR3 nucleotide sequence: TGTGCCAGCAGCCCTCGACTAGCGGGAGTGGTCACCGGGGAGCTGTTTTTT.

The rearrangement uses TRBV5-4 and TRBJ2-4; D possibly corresponds to TRBD1 (6 bases). Deletions cut 4 bases from V and 2 bases from J, with 10 bases between. The germline V gene has CDR1 SGHNT and CDR2 YYREEE (reference sequence). CDR3 length equals 14 residues. The CDR3 bases are TGTGCCAGCAGCAAGCAGGGGACCAAAAACATTCAGTACTTC. It specifies CASSKQGTKNIQYF.

CDR3 protein: CASSDEDRNLTSGGVYNEQFF. The CDR3 nucleotides read TGTGCCAGCAGTGACGAAGACAGAAATTTGACTAGCGGGGGGGTATACAATGAGCAGTTCTTC. V usage is TRBV6-4 and J usage is TRBJ2-1, with 14 bases identical to TRBD2. V was pared by 2 bases and J by 4 bases, with 16 bases of the junction left unmatched. Germline values: CDR1 MRHNA, CDR2 SNTAGT. The CDR3 loop spans 21 amino acids.

The chain couples TRBV5-4 to TRBJ2-2; perhaps TRBD2 as D (6 bases). Germline CDR1 reads SGHNT; CDR2 reads YYREEE (reference sequence). The CDR3 is made up of 14 amino acids. Trimming left V 0 bases short and J 5 bases short, with 8 bases between. The CDR3 here is CASSLGRGTGELFF. CDR3 coding DNA: TGTGCCAGCAGCTTGGGACGGGGGACCGGGGAGCTGTTTTTT.

The chain employs TRBV7-9 and TRBJ1-3, with unresolved D. This CDR3 region has 16 residues. Germline CDR1 reads SEHNR; CDR2 reads FQNEAQ (reference sequence). V gave up 0 bases and J gave up 0 bases, with 9 bases separating them. CDR3 sequence reads: CASSLAVTSSGNTIYF. CDR3 coding DNA: TGTGCCAGCAGCTTAGCGGTCACCAGCTCTGGAAACACCATATATTTT.

The sample holds one count of this clone. The rearrangement links TRBV24-1 to TRBJ2-3; TRBD2 matches at 9 bases. CDR1 is KGHDR and CDR2 is SFDVKD in the germline V gene. This CDR3 is 16 amino acids long. V was clipped by 0 bases and J by 2 bases; unmatched bases: 2. CDR3 amino acids: CATSDLLAGNTDTQYF. The CDR3, as DNA: TGTGCCACCAGTGATTTGCTAGCGGGGAACACAGATACGCAGTATTTT.

The chain uses TRBV9 and TRBJ2-1; unclear D gene. This CDR3 has 15 amino acids. Looked up from germline, CDR1 is SGDLS and CDR2 is YYNGEE. Trimming removed 0 bases at V and 9 bases at J, with 16 bases between. The CDR3 reads CASSVAGTVATEQFF. The CDR3 DNA sequence: TGTGCCAGCAGCGTAGCCGGTACAGTGGCGACTGAGCAGTTCTTC.

The chain has TRBV3-1 (or the pseudogene TRBV3-2) and TRBJ2-3; 7 nucleotides agree with TRBD2. Germline lookup yields CDR1 LGHDT and CDR2 YNNKEL (reference sequence). The CDR3 consists of 15 residues. Losses at the gene ends were 4 bases for V and 3 bases for J; bases not matched to a gene: 7. CDR3 DNA: TGTGCCAGCAGCCCCGGACTAGATTTGACAGATACGCAGTATTTT. It codes for CASSPGLDLTDTQYF.